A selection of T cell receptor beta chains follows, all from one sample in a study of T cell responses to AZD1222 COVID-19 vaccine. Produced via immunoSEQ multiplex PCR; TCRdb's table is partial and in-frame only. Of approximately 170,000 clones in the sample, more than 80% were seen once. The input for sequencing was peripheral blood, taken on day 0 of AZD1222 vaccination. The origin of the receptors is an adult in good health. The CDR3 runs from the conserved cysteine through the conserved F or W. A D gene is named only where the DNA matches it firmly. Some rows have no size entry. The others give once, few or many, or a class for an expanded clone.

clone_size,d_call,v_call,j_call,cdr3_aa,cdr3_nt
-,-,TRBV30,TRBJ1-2,CAWTGMEGTGYTF,TGTGCCTGGACTGGAATGGAGGGGACTGGCTACACCTTC
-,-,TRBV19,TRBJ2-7,CASSNQGAYEQYF,TGTGCCAGCTCAAATCAAGGGGCGTACGAGCAGTACTTC
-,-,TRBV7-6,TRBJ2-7,CASSLQQGTHEQYF,TGTGCCAGCAGCTTGCAGCAGGGTACCCACGAGCAGTACTTC
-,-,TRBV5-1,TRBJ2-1,CASSLVSAYSYNEQFF,TGCGCCAGCAGCTTGGTTAGCGCCTACTCCTACAATGAGCAGTTCTTC
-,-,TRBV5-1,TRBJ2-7,CASSRLTHYEQYF,TGCGCCAGCAGTCGGCTCACCCACTACGAGCAGTACTTC
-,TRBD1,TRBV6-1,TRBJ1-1,CASSEDGQENTEAFF,TGTGCCAGCAGTGAAGATGGACAGGAGAACACTGAAGCTTTCTTT
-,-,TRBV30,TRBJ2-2,CAWRGRRLTNTGELFF,TGTGCCTGGAGAGGACGGCGGCTAACGAACACCGGGGAGCTGTTTTTT
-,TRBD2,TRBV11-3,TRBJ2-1,CASSQGLAGGLVGEQFF,TGTGCCAGCAGTCAAGGACTAGCGGGAGGGCTGGTTGGTGAGCAGTTCTTC
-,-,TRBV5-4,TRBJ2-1,CASRTGLPVANEQFF,TGTGCCAGCAGGACGGGACTCCCGGTGGCGAATGAGCAGTTCTTC
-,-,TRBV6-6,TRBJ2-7,CASSTTYEQYF,TGTGCCAGCAGCACCACCTACGAGCAGTACTTC
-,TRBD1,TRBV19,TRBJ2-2,CASSWGTGRTGELFF,TGTGCCAGTAGTTGGGGGACAGGGCGCACCGGGGAGCTGTTTTTT
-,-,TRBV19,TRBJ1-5,CASSQTVNQPQHF,TGTGCCAGTAGCCAGACGGTCAATCAGCCCCAGCATTTT
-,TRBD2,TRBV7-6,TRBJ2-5,CASSHDARLAVVQETQYF,TGTGCCAGCAGCCACGACGCCCGACTAGCCGTGGTGCAAGAGACCCAGTACTTC
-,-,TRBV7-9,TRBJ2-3,CASSSAVSTDTQYF,TGTGCCAGCAGTTCCGCCGTTTCAACAGATACGCAGTATTTT
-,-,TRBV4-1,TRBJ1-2,CASSQDRGSYGYTF,TGCGCCAGCAGCCAAGATAGGGGATCCTATGGCTACACCTTC
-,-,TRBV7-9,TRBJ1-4,CASSGGEKLFF,TGTGCCAGCAGCGGTGGTGAAAAACTGTTTTTT
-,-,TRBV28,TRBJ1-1,CASNDDSRQAFF,TGTGCCAGCAATGACGACAGCCGACAAGCTTTCTTT
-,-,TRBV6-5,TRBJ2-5,CASSYEGTQYF,TGTGCCAGCAGCTACGAGGGGACCCAGTACTTC
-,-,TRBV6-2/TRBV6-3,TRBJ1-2,CASSYDGAQYGGYTF,TGTGCCAGCAGTTACGACGGGGCCCAATATGGAGGCTACACCTTC
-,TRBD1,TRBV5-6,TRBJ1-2,CASSPGTVYGYTF,TGTGCCAGCAGCCCCGGGACAGTCTATGGCTACACCTTC
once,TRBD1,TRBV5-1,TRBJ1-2,CASSLQGADGYTF,TGCGCCAGCAGCCTACAGGGGGCTGATGGCTACACCTTC
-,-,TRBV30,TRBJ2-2,CAWTNQGVGELFF,TGTGCCTGGACCAACCAAGGGGTCGGGGAGCTGTTTTTT
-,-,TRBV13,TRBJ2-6,CASSSRYFSGANVLTF,TGTGCCAGCAGCTCCAGGTATTTCTCTGGGGCCAACGTCCTGACTTTC
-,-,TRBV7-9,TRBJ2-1,CASSVIPGSNPYNEQFF,TGTGCCAGCAGTGTTATCCCCGGGAGTAACCCCTACAATGAGCAGTTCTTC
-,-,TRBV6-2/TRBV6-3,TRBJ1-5,CASSSRRANQPQHF,TGTGCCAGCAGTTCCCGTAGAGCAAATCAGCCCCAGCATTTT
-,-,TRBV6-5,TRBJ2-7,CASSHRDSTYEQYF,TGTGCCAGCAGCCACCGGGACTCCACCTACGAGCAGTACTTC
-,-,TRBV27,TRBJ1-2,CASSPRLAGAIGYTF,TGTGCCAGCAGTCCCCGCCTTGCAGGGGCCATTGGCTACACCTTC
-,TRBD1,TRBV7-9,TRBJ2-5,CASSRTGQMQETQYF,TGTGCCAGCAGCCGGACAGGGCAAATGCAAGAGACCCAGTACTTC
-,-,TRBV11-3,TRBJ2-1,CASSPQGYNEQFF,TGTGCCAGCAGCCCCCAGGGGTACAATGAGCAGTTCTTC
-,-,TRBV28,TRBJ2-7,CASSPRQVGLLEQYF,TGTGCCAGCAGCCCCAGGCAGGTCGGATTGCTCGAGCAGTACTTC
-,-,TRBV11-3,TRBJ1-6,CASSLDPHGALHF,TGTGCCAGCAGCTTAGACCCCCACGGGGCCCTCCACTTT
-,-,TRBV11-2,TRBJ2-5,CASSSSQETQYF,TGTGCCAGCAGCTCCTCTCAAGAGACCCAGTACTTC
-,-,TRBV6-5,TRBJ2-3,CASNGGFQRTQYF,TGTGCCAGCAACGGTGGTTTTCAGAGGACGCAGTATTTT
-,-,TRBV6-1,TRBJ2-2,CASREYSFANTGELFF,TGTGCCAGCAGAGAATACAGCTTCGCGAACACCGGGGAGCTGTTTTTT
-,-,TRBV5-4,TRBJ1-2,CASREDLRGNYGYTF,TGTGCCAGCAGGGAAGACCTAAGGGGAAACTATGGCTACACCTTC
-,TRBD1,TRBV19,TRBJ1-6,CASSTRQGVSNSPLHF,TGTGCCAGTAGTACTCGACAGGGAGTATCCAATTCACCCCTCCACTTT
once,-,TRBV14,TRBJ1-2,CASSRRRSDGYTF,TGTGCCAGCAGCCGACGCAGGAGTGACGGCTACACCTTC
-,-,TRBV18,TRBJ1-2,CASSQIISKGDGYTF,TGTGCCAGCTCCCAAATTATTTCCAAAGGGGATGGCTACACCTTC
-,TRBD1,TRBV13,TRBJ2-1,CASSSPGTVSYNEQFF,TGTGCCAGCAGTTCCCCCGGGACAGTCTCCTACAATGAGCAGTTCTTC
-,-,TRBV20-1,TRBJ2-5,CSARGVETQYF,TGCAGTGCTCGGGGTGTCGAGACCCAGTACTTC
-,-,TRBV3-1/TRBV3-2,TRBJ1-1,CASSQEIPWGTEAFF,TGTGCCAGCAGCCAAGAAATCCCGTGGGGGACTGAAGCTTTCTTT
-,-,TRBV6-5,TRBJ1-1,CASTNWGRAEAFF,TGTGCCAGCACCAACTGGGGACGTGCTGAAGCTTTCTTT
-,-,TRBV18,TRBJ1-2,CASSRVSEVVNYGYTF,TGTGCCAGCTCACGCGTCTCTGAAGTAGTTAACTATGGCTACACCTTC
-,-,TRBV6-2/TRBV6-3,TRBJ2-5,CASSYSRETQYF,TGTGCCAGCAGTTACTCGAGGGAGACCCAGTACTTC
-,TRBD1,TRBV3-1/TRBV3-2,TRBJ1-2,CASSPRDSPARGYGYTF,TGTGCCAGCAGCCCCCGGGACAGCCCAGCAAGGGGCTATGGCTACACCTTC
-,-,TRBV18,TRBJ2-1,CASSPWAASSYNEQFF,TGTGCCAGCTCACCCTGGGCCGCTAGCTCCTACAATGAGCAGTTCTTC
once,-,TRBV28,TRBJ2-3,CAVQGGSSTDTQYF,TGTGCCGTCCAGGGGGGTTCTAGCACAGATACGCAGTATTTT
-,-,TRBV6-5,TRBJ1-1,CASSHGTMNTEAFF,TGTGCCAGCAGCCACGGAACCATGAACACTGAAGCTTTCTTT
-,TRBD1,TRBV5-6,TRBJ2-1,CASSQGQPYNEQFF,TGTGCCAGCAGCCAGGGACAGCCCTACAATGAGCAGTTCTTC
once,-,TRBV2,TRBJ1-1,CASSDTEAFF,TGTGCCAGCAGTGACACTGAAGCTTTCTTT
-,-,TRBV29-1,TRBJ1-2,CSVEGASTNYGYTF,TGCAGCGTTGAAGGGGCATCCACTAACTATGGCTACACCTTC
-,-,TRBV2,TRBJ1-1,CASSEQLPNTEAFF,TGTGCCAGCAGTGAGCAGCTGCCGAACACTGAAGCTTTCTTT
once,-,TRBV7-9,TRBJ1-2,CASSLGLGGYTF,TGTGCCAGCAGCTTAGGGCTCGGGGGCTACACCTTC
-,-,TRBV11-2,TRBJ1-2,CASSLELASGYTF,TGTGCCAGCAGCTTAGAACTGGCGTCGGGCTACACCTTC